The 25 T cell receptor beta chains below come from one sample, sequenced in a study of shared clonotypes between healthy human individuals. TCRdb keeps only in-frame clones here, not all; method: immunoSEQ multiplex PCR. The profile shows around 2.1 million clones, about 94% of them singletons. The sequenced material came from naive CD4+ T cells sorted from blood. As to subset: CD45RA+ positively selected. The receptors derive from a man younger than 30 in good health.

The chain recombines TRBV4-1 with TRBJ2-4; 10 positions agree with TRBD2. With 5 bases clipped from V and 6 bases from J, the junction kept 7 bases outside the gene matches. The V gene's germline CDR1 is MGHRA and CDR2 YSYEKL. The CDR3 loop spans 15 amino acids. CDR3 in amino acids: CASSAGLAALNIQYF. For the CDR3, the DNA is TGCGCCAGCAGCGCTGGACTAGCGGCACTAAACATTCAGTACTTC.

The chain has TRBV6-5 and TRBJ2-2; 10 nucleotides align to TRBD2. Looked up from germline, CDR1 is MNHEY and CDR2 is SVGAGI. The J segment lost 4 bases and the V segment lost 6 bases, leaving 5 bases of the junction unmatched. The CDR3 is 15 residues long. CDR3 nucleotides: TGTGCCAGCAGCCCACTAGCGGGATTCACCGGGGAGCTGTTTTTT. Protein: CASSPLAGFTGELFF.

The chain recombines TRBV7-8 with TRBJ2-5, with D hard to call. Germline V gene lookup returns CDR1 SGHVS and CDR2 FQNEAQ. CDR3 size: 14 residues. V was cut by 3 bases and J by 5 bases, with 13 bases left in between. In DNA, the CDR3 is TGTGCCAGCAGCTTTGCCTGGGAATTCGAGACCCAGTACTTC. Translated, it gives CASSFAWEFETQYF.

This chain joins TRBV6-7 and TRBJ2-3, with TRBD1 as a possible D gene (5 bases). TRBV6-7 is flagged as an ORF with uncertain function. The CDR3 has 13 amino acids. In nucleotides, the CDR3 is TGTGCAGGCCCCCATGGGGCTGGAGATACGCAGTATTTT. Protein: CAGPHGAGDTQYF.

For this clone: The sample contains more than one DNA sequence encoding this CDR3. This chain connects TRBV30 to TRBJ2-7, with TRBD2 identical over 12 bases. Germline trimming cut 5 bases from V and 4 bases from J; bases unmatched to any gene: 3. The CDR3 is 13 residues long. Germline V CDR1 and CDR2: GTSNPN, SVGIG (reference sequence). The DNA for the CDR3 is TGTGCCTGGTCTAGCGGGGGGGCGTACGAGCAGTACTTC. Its translation: CAWSSGGAYEQYF.

CDR3 nucleotide sequence: TGTGCCTGGAGCGAGGGACGTATACTATCACCCCTCCACTTT. This sequence encodes CAWSEGRILSPLHF. This rearrangement joins TRBV30 to TRBJ1-6; a possible D gene is TRBD1 (5 bases). Germline V gives CDR1 GTSNPN, CDR2 SVGIG (reference sequence). Trimming removed 3 bases at V and 10 bases at J, with 16 bases between. The CDR3 totals 14 residues.

Here the CDR3 reads CASSLELALGEQFF. DNA for the CDR3: TGCGCCAGCAGCTTGGAACTGGCTCTGGGGGAGCAGTTCTTC. V usage is TRBV5-1 and J usage is TRBJ2-1; unclear D gene. This CDR3 contains 14 residues. The V end lost 0 bases, the J end lost 10 bases, and 14 bases lay between the germline ends. Per the germline V gene, CDR1 is SGHRS and CDR2 is YFSETQ.

The rearrangement uses TRBV29-1 and TRBJ1-2, with D maybe TRBD1 (5 bases). V lost 1 base, J lost 4 bases, and 19 bases lay in between. This CDR3 has 16 amino acids. The germline V gene has CDR1 SQVTM and CDR2 ANQGSEA. The CDR3 spells CSVEVGLVRVAYGYTF. The CDR3 DNA sequence: TGCAGCGTTGAAGTCGGTTTAGTCAGGGTAGCCTATGGCTACACCTTC.

The V gene is TRBV10-3, the J gene TRBJ1-4; D is ambiguous. The CDR3 runs 12 residues. Between the trimmed V and J ends, which lost 4 bases and 8 bases, there was a span of 8 bases. Germline values: CDR1 ENHRY, CDR2 SYGVKD. The CDR3 nucleotides are TGTGCCATCAGTGGACCCGACGAAAAACTGTTTTTT. Translated: CAISGPDEKLFF.

The chain recombines TRBV7-9 with TRBJ2-5, with D perhaps TRBD2 (6 bases). Germline V CDR1 and CDR2: SEHNR, FQNEAQ (reference sequence). The CDR3 extends over 15 amino acids. Trimming removed 1 base at V and 0 bases at J, with 9 bases between. CDR3: CASSLGGTYQETQYF. CDR3 nucleotides: TGTGCCAGCAGCTTAGGCGGGACGTACCAAGAGACCCAGTACTTC. The full variable domain, its missing parts supplied by reference TRBV7-9 and TRBJ2-5, is DTGVSQNPRHKITKRGQNVTFRCDPISEHNRLYWYRQTLGQGPEFLTYFQNEAQLEKSRLLSDRFSAERPKGSFSTLEIQRTEQGDSAMYLCASSLGGTYQETQYFGPGTRLLVL.

DNA of the CDR3: TGTGCCAGCCAACCGGGGGGGTACCCTCCCTACGAGCAGTACTTC. Its translation is CASQPGGYPPYEQYF. The chain is built from TRBV6-5 and TRBJ2-7, with 8 bases lining up with TRBD2. V was pared by 8 bases and J by 2 bases, with 11 bases of the junction left unmatched. The CDR3 length is 15 residues. Per germline, CDR1 MNHEY and CDR2 SVGAGI.

This clone was recorded once. The chain combines TRBV27 with TRBJ1-5; D ambiguous. Germline V gene lookup returns CDR1 MNHEY and CDR2 SMNVEV (reference sequence). V lost 5 bases, J lost 3 bases, and 14 bases lay in between. The CDR3 covers 15 residues. In nucleotides, the CDR3 is TGTGCCAGCAGTCGGTGGGGAGTTCTCAATCAGCCCCAGCATTTT. It encodes CASSRWGVLNQPQHF.

The chain uses TRBV6-1 and TRBJ2-5; D unclear. The CDR3 covers 14 residues. With 2 bases removed from V and 7 bases from J, the gap between germline ends came to 14 bases. Germline CDR1 and CDR2: MNHNS and SASEGT. CDR3 nucleotide sequence: TGTGCCAGCAGTGAATCTTCGGGTGGCGGGACCCAGTACTTC. This gives the protein CASSESSGGGTQYF.

This chain links TRBV28 with TRBJ1-5; the D is unclear. Germline-derived CDR1 and CDR2 are MDHEN and SYDVKM. Between the trimmed V and J ends, which lost 6 bases and 0 bases, there was a span of 18 bases. This CDR3 comprises 17 residues. CDR3 amino acids: CASSPIPGTYSNQPQHF. The CDR3 DNA follows: TGTGCCAGCAGCCCTATCCCAGGCACTTATAGCAATCAGCCCCAGCATTTT.

The chain has TRBV30 and TRBJ2-5; D possibly matches TRBD1 or TRBD2 (6 bases each). The CDR3 is 14 amino acids. Deletions cut 3 bases from V and 4 bases from J, with 15 bases between. The germline gives CDR1 GTSNPN, CDR2 SVGIG (reference sequence). Here the CDR3 DNA reads TGTGCCTGGAGCCCCGGGGGCGCGGGAGAGACCCAGTACTTC. The encoded protein is CAWSPGGAGETQYF.

This clone is a singleton in its sample. This chain connects TRBV5-4 to TRBJ2-2, with 7 nucleotides matching TRBD1. The V gene end was trimmed by 2 bases and the J gene end by 1 base; junction bases not matched to a gene: 5. Germline-derived CDR1 and CDR2 are SGHNT and YYREEE (reference sequence). The CDR3 sequence is 16 residues long. Written as DNA, the CDR3 is TGTGCCAGCAGCTTAAGTAGGACAGGGAACACCGGGGAGCTGTTTTTT. Its protein is CASSLSRTGNTGELFF.

The J gene is TRBJ1-2, the V gene TRBV29-1, with 9 positions matching TRBD1. Germline assignment: CDR1 SQVTM and CDR2 ANQGSEA. The length of the CDR3 is 12 residues. The V gene end was trimmed by 7 bases and the J gene end by 4 bases; junction bases not matched to a gene: 4. In nucleotides, the CDR3 is TGCAGCGCAACGACAGGGGGCTATGGCTACACCTTC. It codes for CSATTGGYGYTF.

This chain joins TRBV27 and TRBJ2-3, with 8 bases fitting TRBD1. CDR1 MNHEY and CDR2 SMNVEV come from the germline V gene (reference sequence). V lost 3 bases to trimming and J lost 4 bases; unmatched junction nucleotides: 9. The CDR3 runs 16 residues. CDR3 in DNA: TGTGCCAGCAGTTTTGACAGGGGACTTGTTGCAGATACGCAGTATTTT. Residues: CASSFDRGLVADTQYF.

The chain combines TRBV18 with TRBJ2-2; 10 nucleotides match TRBD1. J gave up 4 bases and V 5 bases, and 10 bases lay outside the gene matches. Germline lookup yields CDR1 KGHSH and CDR2 LQKENI. This CDR3 region has 17 residues. The CDR3 loop is CASSNQPGQGLTGELFF. The CDR3 coding sequence is TGTGCCAGCTCAAATCAGCCGGGACAGGGGCTCACCGGGGAGCTGTTTTTT. The full variable domain, completed using reference TRBV18 and TRBJ2-2, is NAGVMQNPRHLVRRRGQEARLRCSPMKGHSHVYWYRQLPEEGLKFMVYLQKENIIDESGMPKERFSAEFPKEGPSILRIQQVVRGDSAAYFCASSNQPGQGLTGELFFGEGSRLTVL.

In DNA form, the CDR3 reads TGTGCCAGCAGTCCAGGGGCAACCGGGGAGCTGTTTTTT. This encodes CASSPGATGELFF. V gene TRBV2 combines with J gene TRBJ2-2, with a possible D match to TRBD1 (6 bases). The CDR3 extends over 13 amino acids. V lost 5 bases to trimming and J lost 5 bases, with 9 bases between them. The germline V gene encodes CDR1 SNHLY and CDR2 FYNNEI.

The CDR3 protein is CASSIIYGGTEAFF. The CDR3 DNA reads TGTGCCAGTAGTATAATATACGGAGGGACTGAAGCTTTCTTT. V and J are TRBV19 and TRBJ1-1; D gene ambiguous. The ends were cut back, 2 bases at V and 5 bases at J, with 12 bases in the middle. The germline V gene has CDR1 LNHDA and CDR2 SQIVND (reference sequence). This CDR3 region has 14 residues.

Worth noting for this clone: Distinct nucleotide sequences in the sample also encode this CDR3. The chain has TRBV6-5 and TRBJ1-1; tentative D call: TRBD1 (6 bases). CDR1 is MNHEY and CDR2 is SVGAGI in the germline V gene. The CDR3 length is 13 residues. V lost 5 bases and J lost 3, with 10 bases in between. CDR3 sequence (DNA): TGTGCCAGCAGTCGGGGGCTAGACACTGAAGCTTTCTTT. Translation: CASSRGLDTEAFF.

The chain couples TRBV28 to TRBJ2-4; D assignment may be TRBD1 or TRBD2 (5 bases each). Per germline, CDR1 MDHEN and CDR2 SYDVKM. This CDR3 has 13 amino acids. Between the trimmed V and J ends, which lost 10 bases and 11 bases, there was a span of 21 bases. CDR3 sequence (DNA): TGTGCCACCGCGCCTCAGTTTCTGGGGGTTCAGTACTTC. The encoded protein is CATAPQFLGVQYF.

The chain recombines TRBV5-1 with TRBJ1-1; D is ambiguous. V lost 0 bases and J 1 base, leaving 10 bases between the germline ends. The length of the CDR3 is 15 residues. Germline assignment: CDR1 SGHRS and CDR2 YFSETQ. The CDR3 spells CASSLAGTRNTEAFF. DNA for the CDR3: TGCGCCAGCAGCTTGGCTGGCACTAGGAACACTGAAGCTTTCTTT.

The genes are TRBV25-1 and TRBJ2-6, with D hard to call. The length of the CDR3 is 15 residues. V dropped 6 bases and J dropped 3 bases, with 12 bases sitting between them. Germline CDR1 is MGHDK and CDR2 is SYGVNS. CDR3 nucleotides: TGTGCCAGCAGCCCCCGTGGGCTTGGGGCCAACGTCCTGACTTTC. Its protein product is CASSPRGLGANVLTF.